The 18 T cell receptor beta chains listed next were all sequenced from one sample in a study of cytomegalovirus exposure and HLA in healthy donors (dated by TCRdb to the late 2010s). The library was produced with the immunoSEQ multiplex PCR assay. TCRdb stores this immuneACCESS table with in-frame sequences only. Part of the clones is absent; in the studies checked, under half of the shortfall reflects unresolved V genes, and no reason is known for the rest. This sample holds fewer than 250,000 clones; around nine tenths were observed only once. The top ten clonotypes cover about 3% of the sample. The source material was PBMCs. The receptor set was obtained from a man between 18 and 35 years old in good health and CMV-seronegative.

The rearrangement joins TRBV5-4 to TRBJ2-6; 7 nucleotides agree with TRBD1. The J segment lost 2 bases and the V segment lost 4 bases, leaving 12 bases of the junction unmatched. The length of the CDR3 is 18 residues. Germline V lookup: CDR1 SGHNT, CDR2 YYREEE (reference sequence). The CDR3 bases are TGTGCCAGCAGCCCCGACCGATTAGACAGGGCTGGGGCCAACGTCCTGACTTTC. Amino acid sequence: CASSPDRLDRAGANVLTF. The variable domain in full, with the rest retrieved from reference TRBV5-4 and TRBJ2-6, is ETGVTQSPTHLIKTRGQQVTLRCSSQSGHNTVSWYQQALGQGPQFIFQYYREEENGRGNFPPRFSGLQFPNYSSELNVNALELDDSALYLCASSPDRLDRAGANVLTFGAGSRLTVL.

V is TRBV6-1 and J is TRBJ2-7; 7 nucleotides agree with TRBD1. The germline CDR1 and CDR2 sequences are MNHNS and SASEGT. The CDR3 is 14 amino acids. V was pared by 5 bases and J by 6 bases, with 10 bases of the junction left unmatched. The chain's CDR3 is CASSIGTGVGEQYF. The CDR3, as DNA: TGTGCCAGCAGTATCGGTACAGGGGTAGGCGAGCAGTACTTC.

The CDR3 nucleotides read TGTGCCAGCAGTGCCCGACTAGCGGGAGGGCTAAATGAGCAGTTCTTC. Protein: CASSARLAGGLNEQFF. The rearrangement links TRBV6-1 to TRBJ2-1, with 14 bases identical to TRBD2. The J segment lost 7 bases and the V segment lost 4 bases, leaving 6 bases of the junction unmatched. This CDR3 spans 16 amino acids. In germline, CDR1 is MNHNS, CDR2 SASEGT.

The V gene is TRBV27, the J gene TRBJ2-7, with 7 bases matching TRBD1. V was clipped by 4 bases and J by 2 bases; unmatched bases: 5. The CDR3 length is 14 residues. Germline CDR1 is MNHEY and CDR2 is SMNVEV (reference sequence). CDR3 in amino acids: CASSYRDSAYEQYF. The CDR3 DNA follows: TGTGCCAGCAGTTACCGGGACAGTGCCTACGAGCAGTACTTC.

V usage is TRBV5-6 and J usage is TRBJ2-2, with D possibly matching TRBD2 (6 bases). This CDR3 contains 15 residues. Looked up from germline, CDR1 is SGHDT and CDR2 is YYEEEE. V was shortened by 2 bases and J by 2 bases, with 10 bases between the two germline ends. DNA of the CDR3: TGTGCCAGCAGCTTCGGGGGAACAAACACCGGGGAGCTGTTTTTT. Translating it yields CASSFGGTNTGELFF.

J is TRBJ2-1 and V is TRBV14, with 11 bases aligning to TRBD2. The germline V gene encodes CDR1 SGHDN and CDR2 FVKESK. CDR3 length: 15 amino acids. The junction had 8 bases not matched to a gene; V was cut back by 1 base and J by 12 bases. CDR3 amino acids: CASSQVKLAGGGQFF. The CDR3 bases are TGTGCCAGCAGCCAAGTAAAGCTAGCGGGAGGAGGGCAGTTCTTC. Full variable domain (outside the CDR3, taken from reference TRBV14 and TRBJ2-1): EAGVTQFPSHSVIEKGQTVTLRCDPISGHDNLYWYRRVMGKEIKFLLHFVKESKQDESGMPNNRFLAERTGGTYSTLKVQPAELEDSGVYFCASSQVKLAGGGQFFGPGTRLTVL.

The chain is built from TRBV7-9 and TRBJ2-1; 10 bases match TRBD1. The CDR3 contains 17 residues. The J segment lost 4 bases and the V segment lost 4 bases, leaving 10 bases of the junction unmatched. The V gene's germline CDR1 is SEHNR and CDR2 FQNEAQ (reference sequence). CDR3 in amino acids: CASSSSTAGQGYNEQFF. For the CDR3, the DNA is TGTGCCAGCAGCTCCTCGACGGCGGGACAGGGGTACAATGAGCAGTTCTTC.

CDR3 sequence reads: CASSLPLGVDGELFF. The CDR3 nucleotides read TGTGCCAGCAGCTTACCCCTCGGGGTTGACGGGGAGCTGTTTTTT. The chain combines TRBV11-2 with TRBJ2-2; weak D call: TRBD2 (5 bases). The CDR3 extends over 15 amino acids. V was pared by 2 bases and J by 7 bases, with 14 bases between. Germline CDR1 is SGHAT and CDR2 is FQNNGV. The variable domain in full, completed from reference TRBV11-2 and TRBJ2-2, reads EAGVAQSPRYKIIEKRQSVAFWCNPISGHATLYWYQQILGQGPKLLIQFQNNGVVDDSQLPKDRFSAERLKGVDSTLKIQPAKLEDSAVYLCASSLPLGVDGELFFGEGSRLTVL.

The chain uses TRBV9 and TRBJ2-1; no reliable D call. The germline V and J ends were trimmed by 0 bases and 8 bases, with 12 bases remaining between them. Per the germline V gene, CDR1 is SGDLS and CDR2 is YYNGEE. This CDR3 has 14 amino acids. CDR3 amino acids: CASSVASGWDEQFF. The CDR3 nucleotides read TGTGCCAGCAGCGTAGCCTCCGGGTGGGATGAGCAGTTCTTC. Using reference TRBV9 and TRBJ2-1 for the parts outside the CDR3, the full variable domain is DSGVTQTPKHLITATGQRVTLRCSPRSGDLSVYWYQQSLDQGLQFLIQYYNGEERAKGNILERFSAQQFPDLHSELNLSSLELGDSALYFCASSVASGWDEQFFGPGTRLTVL.

The chain is built from TRBV11-2 and TRBJ2-1; 7 positions match TRBD2. The CDR3 is 17 residues long. Germline V lookup: CDR1 SGHAT, CDR2 FQNNGV. After removal of 1 base from V and 2 bases from J, the junction contained 8 bases not matched to a gene. CDR3 DNA: TGTGCCAGCAGCTTAGTACGGAGCGGGGACCCCTACAATGAGCAGTTCTTC. As protein: CASSLVRSGDPYNEQFF.

The chain uses TRBV5-4 and TRBJ2-3; the match to TRBD2 covers 11 bases. V shed 3 bases and J 5 bases; nucleotides not matched to a gene: 5. The CDR3 loop spans 15 amino acids. CDR1 and CDR2 from the germline V gene are SGHNT and YYREEE (reference sequence). The CDR3 protein is CASSSLAGVLDTQYF. In DNA form, the CDR3 reads TGTGCCAGCAGCTCACTAGCGGGGGTGCTAGATACGCAGTATTTT. Filled out from reference TRBV5-4 and TRBJ2-3, the complete variable domain reads ETGVTQSPTHLIKTRGQQVTLRCSSQSGHNTVSWYQQALGQGPQFIFQYYREEENGRGNFPPRFSGLQFPNYSSELNVNALELDDSALYLCASSSLAGVLDTQYFGPGTRLTVL.

The rearrangement joins TRBV19 to TRBJ1-2, with 11 bases identical to TRBD1. Germline CDR1 LNHDA, CDR2 SQIVND (reference sequence). The ends lost 5 bases at V and 6 bases at J; junction bases unmatched: 5. The CDR3 contains 14 residues. The CDR3 DNA sequence: TGTGCCAGTAGTCCGGGACAGGGGGACAATGGCTACACCTTC. Translating it yields CASSPGQGDNGYTF.

Turning to this clone: At one boundary the junction diverges from the germline segment, which might be a read error. The chain uses TRBV6-1 and TRBJ2-1; possible D gene TRBD1, 6 bases. The germline V gene encodes CDR1 MNHNS and CDR2 SASEGT. CDR3 length: 16 amino acids. CDR3 DNA sequence: TGTGCCAGCAGGGAAGCCGGGACATCTACCTACAATGAGCAGTTCTTC. This gives the protein CASREAGTSTYNEQFF.

This chain connects TRBV30 to TRBJ2-2; 7 nucleotides align to TRBD1. This CDR3 has 13 amino acids. CDR1 is GTSNPN and CDR2 is SVGIG in the germline V gene (reference sequence). V shed 5 bases and J 5 bases; nucleotides not matched to a gene: 5. The CDR3 reads CAWSETGTGELFF. For the CDR3, the DNA is TGTGCCTGGTCCGAGACAGGGACCGGGGAGCTGTTTTTT.

The rearrangement links TRBV6-1 to TRBJ2-7; D is perhaps TRBD1 (5 bases). Trimming pared 6 bases from V and 0 bases from J, leaving 15 bases between. The CDR3 covers 15 residues. Germline V gives CDR1 MNHNS, CDR2 SASEGT. The CDR3: CASSVRPDSSYEQYF. CDR3 nucleotide sequence: TGTGCCAGCAGCGTTCGCCCCGACAGCTCCTACGAGCAGTACTTC.

The J gene is TRBJ2-3, the V gene TRBV7-3, with D possibly TRBD2 on 6 matching bases. V lost 3 bases to trimming and J lost 4 bases, with 11 bases between them. This CDR3 region has 14 residues. Germline V CDR1 and CDR2: SGHTA, FQGTGA. The CDR3 DNA follows: TGTGCCAGCAGCTTTGGGACTGGCGCAGATACGCAGTATTTT. Protein: CASSFGTGADTQYF.

The chain carries TRBV6-5 and TRBJ2-1; 8 positions match TRBD2. J lost 7 bases, V lost 6 bases, and 8 bases had no gene match. Germline CDR1 is MNHEY and CDR2 is SVGAGI. The CDR3 is 14 amino acids. CDR3 protein: CASSRGLVLNEQFF. The CDR3 DNA reads as TGTGCCAGCAGCAGGGGACTAGTCCTTAATGAGCAGTTCTTC.

This chain links TRBV27 with TRBJ2-5, with 7 bases identical to TRBD1. The CDR3 is 14 amino acids. Germline V gene sequence: CDR1 MNHEY, CDR2 SMNVEV (reference sequence). The V segment lost 10 bases and the J segment 6 bases; nucleotides outside the gene matches: 14. CDR3 sequence reads: CATRIDRDRQTQYF. The CDR3 region has the DNA TGTGCCACCCGAATTGACAGGGATCGACAGACCCAGTACTTC.